This T cell receptor (beta chain) was documented in a study of preoperative IRX-2 immunotherapy in early breast cancer. Trimming left V 2 bases short and J 5 bases short, with 9 bases between. Germline V gene lookup returns CDR1 MNHGY and CDR2 SAAAGT. CDR3 length equals 13 residues. Stated treatment: preoperative locoregional IRX-2 cytokine immunotherapy. Samples came from a phase Ib trial of preoperative locoregional IRX-2 cytokine immunotherapy. Assay used: immunoSEQ multiplex PCR; TCRdb lists only in-frame clones, some missing. The sample includes 6,500 to 9,500 clones, approximately 80% seen only once; the top ten take roughly 17%.

This chain joins TRBV6-8 and TRBJ1-2, with D possibly being TRBD1 (5 bases). The sample consisted of tumor tissue, taken after IRX-2 immunotherapy. This clonotype originated in a human donor with breast cancer. CDR3 bases: TGTGCCAGCAGTTACCTGACAGATTATGGCTACACCTTC. Amino acids: CASSYLTDYGYTF.